This TCR beta chain was sequenced during a study of blood T cells in healthy people across ages. Study-wide results and caveats: It was held that the diversity estimates obtained from one million T cells were underestimates.

This clonotype has at least ten counts. The antigen is unknown. Through a sample-barcoded 5' primer and a J-beta primer mix, a second PCR was run for about 7 to 12 cycles. TCRdb called the 5' RACE reads again in MiXCR, with one record for every CDR3 protein. The data hold about 840,000 distinct CDR3 sequences, with 25% to 30% observed a single time. The CDR3 is made up of 14 amino acids. Trimming removed 5 bases from V and 7 bases from J, with 17 bases in between. This sample also belongs to another study, concerning T cells of mothers and their children.

The specimen sequenced was blood. The TCR sequence derives from a woman in her 40s in good health. The V call is TRBV12-3 or TRBV12-4, the J call TRBJ2-5, with unresolved D. CDR3 region: CASSGSVDLGTQYF. The CDR3 region has the DNA TGTGCCAGCAGTGGTAGTGTGGATCTCGGGACCCAGTACTTC.